This T cell receptor beta chain was captured in a study of blood T cell repertoires in COVID-19. The CDR3 has 19 amino acids. CDR1 is SGHTA and CDR2 is FQGTGA in the germline V gene. The V gene end was trimmed by 5 bases and the J gene end by 0 bases; junction bases not matched to a gene: 11. This clone came up once. Profiling relied on immunoSEQ multiplex PCR, and the TCRdb table lists in-frame clones only, not all of them. The repertoire has some 170,000 clones, about 90% of them found once; the top ten carry around 1.3%. Sequences were obtained from PBMCs or T cells enriched from blood (not recorded which). The chain recombines TRBV7-3 with TRBJ2-6; the match to TRBD1 covers 9 bases. The TCR originated in a human donor with acute COVID-19. The donor label of this sample is uncertain. The CDR3 nucleotides are TGTGCCAGCAGCGTATTACCGGGACAGGGAGTCTCTGGGGCCAACGTCCTGACTTTC. This sequence encodes CASSVLPGQGVSGANVLTF. The whole variable domain, filled in from reference TRBV7-3 and TRBJ2-6, reads GAGVSQTPSNKVTEKGKYVELRCDPISGHTALYWYRQSLGQGPEFLIYFQGTGAADDSGLPNDRFFAVRPEGSVSTLKIQRTERGDSAVYLCASSVLPGQGVSGANVLTFGAGSRLTVL.